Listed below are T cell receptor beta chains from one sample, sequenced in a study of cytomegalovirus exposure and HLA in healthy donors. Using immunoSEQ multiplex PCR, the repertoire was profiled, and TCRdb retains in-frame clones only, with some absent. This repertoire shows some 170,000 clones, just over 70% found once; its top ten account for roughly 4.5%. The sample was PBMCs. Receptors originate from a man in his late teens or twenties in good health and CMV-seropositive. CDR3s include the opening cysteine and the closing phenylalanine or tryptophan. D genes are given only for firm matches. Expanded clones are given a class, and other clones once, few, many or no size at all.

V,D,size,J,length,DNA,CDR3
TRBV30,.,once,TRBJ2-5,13,TGTGCCTGGAGTGCAGGGTACCAAGAGACCCAGTACTTC,CAWSAGYQETQYF
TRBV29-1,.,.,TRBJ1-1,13,TGCAGCGTAGACCCAGGAGGGAACACTGAAGCTTTCTTT,CSVDPGGNTEAFF
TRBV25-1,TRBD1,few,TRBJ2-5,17,TGTGCCAGCAGTGAAAAGTCTCGACAGGGGGTCCGAGAGACCCAGTACTTC,CASSEKSRQGVRETQYF
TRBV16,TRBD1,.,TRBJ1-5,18,TGTGCCAGCAGCCAATCATCGGGACAGGGCCGGAGCAATCAGCCCCAGCATTTT,CASSQSSGQGRSNQPQHF
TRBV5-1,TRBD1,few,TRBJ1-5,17,TGCGCCAGCAGCTTGGCTCCCCACGGACAGGGGAATCAGCCCCAGCATTTT,CASSLAPHGQGNQPQHF
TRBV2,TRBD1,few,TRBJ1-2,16,TGTGCCAGCAGTACTCGGACAGGGGCCACTAACTATGGCTACACCTTC,CASSTRTGATNYGYTF
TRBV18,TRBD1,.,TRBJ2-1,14,TGTGCCAGCTCACCACAAGGACAGGGGAATGAGCAGTTCTTC,CASSPQGQGNEQFF
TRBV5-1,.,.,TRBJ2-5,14,TGCGCCAGCAGCTCCACGGGGTTTCAGGAGACCCAGTACTTC,CASSSTGFQETQYF
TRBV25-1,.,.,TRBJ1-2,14,TGTGCCAGCAGTGACCCCTGGCCCTACTATGGCTACACCTTC,CASSDPWPYYGYTF
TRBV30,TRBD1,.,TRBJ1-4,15,TGTGCCTGGAGTGTAGCGGGACAGGGGGTTGAAAAACTGTTTTTT,CAWSVAGQGVEKLFF
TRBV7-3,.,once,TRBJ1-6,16,TGTGCCAGCAGCTTACAGTCCCAGGGGAAAGGCTCACCCCTCCACTTT,CASSLQSQGKGSPLHF
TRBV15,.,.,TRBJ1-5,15,TGTGCCACCAGCAGAGATCTGGGCAGCAATCAGCCCCAGCATTTT,CATSRDLGSNQPQHF
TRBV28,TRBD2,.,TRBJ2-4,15,TGTGCCAGCAGGACTAGCGGGGCCGGGGGAAACATTCAGTACTTC,CASRTSGAGGNIQYF
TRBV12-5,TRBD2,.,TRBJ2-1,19,TGTGCTAGTGGTTTGCCTCGGGGACTAGCGGGAGAGGAATACAATGAGCAGTTCTTC,CASGLPRGLAGEEYNEQFF
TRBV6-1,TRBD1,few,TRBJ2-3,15,TGTGCCAGCAGTACCGGGACAGGGTCCCTAGATACGCAGTATTTT,CASSTGTGSLDTQYF
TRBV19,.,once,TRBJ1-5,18,TGTGCCAGTAAACCCACGTTCACAGGGACCTTTCGCAATCAGCCCCAGCATTTT,CASKPTFTGTFRNQPQHF
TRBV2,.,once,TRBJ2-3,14,TGTGCCAGCGGGGGGAGCGGAGTCACAGATACGCAGTATTTT,CASGGSGVTDTQYF
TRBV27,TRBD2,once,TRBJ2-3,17,TGTGCCAGCAGTATCGACGCGGGACTAGCGGGACTAGATACGCAGTATTTT,CASSIDAGLAGLDTQYF
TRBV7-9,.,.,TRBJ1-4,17,TGTGCCAGCAGCTCTATTTTTTGGGGGAGGCTTGGTGAAAAACTGTTTTTT,CASSSIFWGRLGEKLFF
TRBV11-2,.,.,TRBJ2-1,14,TGTGCCAGCAGCTTATTCCTTAACACAGATGAGCAGTTCTTC,CASSLFLNTDEQFF
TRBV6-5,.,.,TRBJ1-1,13,TGTGCCAGCAGTTACTCGAGTTCAACGGGGGCTTTCTTT,CASSYSSSTGAFF
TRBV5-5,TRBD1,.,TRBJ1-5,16,TGTGCCAGCAGCCCGGACAGGGAACGAGGGAATCAGCCCCAGCATTTT,CASSPDRERGNQPQHF
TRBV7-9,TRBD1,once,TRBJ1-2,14,TGTGCCAGCAGCCCAAGGGACAGGGCTTATGGCTACACCTTC,CASSPRDRAYGYTF
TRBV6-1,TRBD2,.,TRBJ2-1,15,TGTGCCAGCAGCCAGCTAGCGGGGGGGTACAATGAGCAGTTCTTC,CASSQLAGGYNEQFF
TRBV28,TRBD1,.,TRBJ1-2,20,TGTGCCAGCAGTACCCCCTTAGGCAGAACCCACAGGGGAAAAGACTATGGCTACACCTTC,CASSTPLGRTHRGKDYGYTF
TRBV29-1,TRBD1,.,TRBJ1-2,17,TGCAGCGTTGTCCCCCAGAGGGACAGGGTGCTTAACTATGGCTACACCTTC,CSVVPQRDRVLNYGYTF
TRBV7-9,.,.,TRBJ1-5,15,TGTGCCAGCAGCCCCCCGGGGGGGGAAAGTCAGCCCCAGCATTTT,CASSPPGGESQPQHF
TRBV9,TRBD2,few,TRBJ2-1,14,TGTGCCAGCAGCCCCCGGGACTATAACAATGAGCAGTTCTTC,CASSPRDYNNEQFF
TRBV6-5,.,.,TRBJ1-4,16,TGTGCCAGCAGTTACTCGGGGCGGCTGAATAATGAAAAACTGTTTTTT,CASSYSGRLNNEKLFF
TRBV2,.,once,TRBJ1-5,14,TGTGCCAGCAAAAGCCAGGTCCTTAATCAGCCCCAGCATTTT,CASKSQVLNQPQHF
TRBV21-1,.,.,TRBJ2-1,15,TGTGCCAGCAGCGTACAGGGGCGGTTGTACAATGAGCAGTTCTTC,CASSVQGRLYNEQFF
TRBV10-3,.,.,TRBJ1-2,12,TGTGCCATCAGTGAGGGGGCGTCGGGCTACACCTTC,CAISEGASGYTF
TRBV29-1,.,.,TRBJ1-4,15,TGCAGCGTCCGAGGGCAAGGAGTGGGGAATGAAAAACTGTTTTTT,CSVRGQGVGNEKLFF
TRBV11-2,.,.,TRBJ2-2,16,TGTGCCAGCAGTCCTACACTAGTAACGAACACCGGGGAGCTGTTTTTT,CASSPTLVTNTGELFF
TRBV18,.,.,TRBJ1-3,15,TGTGCCAGCTCACCGACAGGTTTCTCTGGAAACACCATATATTTT,CASSPTGFSGNTIYF
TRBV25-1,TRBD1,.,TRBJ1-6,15,TGTGCCAGCAGTGAACCGGGACAGCCTAATTCACCCCTCCACTTT,CASSEPGQPNSPLHF
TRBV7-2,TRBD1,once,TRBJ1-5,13,TGTGCCAGCAGCCCGGACAGGCTACAGCCCCAGCATTTT,CASSPDRLQPQHF
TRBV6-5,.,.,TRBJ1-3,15,TGTGCCAGCAGTTACTCGAGCGGGGGCAGAAACACCATATATTTT,CASSYSSGGRNTIYF
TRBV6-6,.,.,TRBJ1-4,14,TGTGCCAGCACCTCGGGGGAGGGTAATGAAAAACTGTTTTTT,CASTSGEGNEKLFF
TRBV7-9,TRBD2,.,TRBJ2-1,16,TGTGCCAGCAGCCCAAGGACTAGCGGGAGGGCTGACGAGCAGTTCTTC,CASSPRTSGRADEQFF